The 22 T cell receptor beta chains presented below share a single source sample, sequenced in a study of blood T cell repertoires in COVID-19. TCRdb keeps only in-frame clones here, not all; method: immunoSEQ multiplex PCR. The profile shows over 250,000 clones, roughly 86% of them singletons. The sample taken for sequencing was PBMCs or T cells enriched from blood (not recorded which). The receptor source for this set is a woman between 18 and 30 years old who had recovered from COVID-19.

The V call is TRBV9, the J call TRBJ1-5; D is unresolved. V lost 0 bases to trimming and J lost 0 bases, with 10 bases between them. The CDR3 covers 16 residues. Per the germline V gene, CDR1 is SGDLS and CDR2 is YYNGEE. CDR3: CASSVGPGYSNQPQHF. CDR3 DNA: TGTGCCAGCAGCGTAGGGCCAGGATATAGCAATCAGCCCCAGCATTTT.

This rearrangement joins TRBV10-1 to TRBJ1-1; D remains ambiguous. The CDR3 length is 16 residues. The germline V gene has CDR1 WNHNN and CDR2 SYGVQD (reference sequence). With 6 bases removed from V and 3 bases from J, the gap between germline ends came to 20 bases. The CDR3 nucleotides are TGCGCCAGCAGCGACCCAGAAAGTAGGGAGGACACTGAAGCTTTCTTT. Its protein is CASSDPESREDTEAFF.

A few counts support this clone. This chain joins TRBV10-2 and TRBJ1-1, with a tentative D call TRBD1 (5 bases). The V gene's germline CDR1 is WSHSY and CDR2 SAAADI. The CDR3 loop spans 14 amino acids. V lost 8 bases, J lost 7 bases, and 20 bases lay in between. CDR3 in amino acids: CASAAGQGPSEAFF. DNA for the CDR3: TGCGCCAGCGCCGCGGGGCAGGGCCCCAGTGAAGCTTTCTTT.

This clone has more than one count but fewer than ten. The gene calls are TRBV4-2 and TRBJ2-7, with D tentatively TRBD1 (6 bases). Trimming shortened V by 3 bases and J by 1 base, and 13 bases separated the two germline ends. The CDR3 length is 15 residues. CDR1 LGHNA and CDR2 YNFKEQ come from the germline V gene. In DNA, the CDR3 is TGTGCCAGCAGCCAGAAAGGACAGTTATCCTACGAGCAGTACTTC. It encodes CASSQKGQLSYEQYF.

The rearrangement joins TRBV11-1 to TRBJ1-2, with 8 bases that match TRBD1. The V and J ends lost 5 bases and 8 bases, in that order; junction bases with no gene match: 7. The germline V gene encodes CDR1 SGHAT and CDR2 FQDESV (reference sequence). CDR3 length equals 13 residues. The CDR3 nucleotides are TGTGCCAGCAGCCCGGGGACAGGAGGAGGCTACACCTTC. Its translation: CASSPGTGGGYTF. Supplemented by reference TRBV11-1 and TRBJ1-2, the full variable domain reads EAEVAQSPRYKITEKSQAVAFWCDPISGHATLYWYRQILGQGPELLVQFQDESVVDDSQLPKDRFSAERLKGVDSTLKIQPAELGDSAMYLCASSPGTGGGYTFGSGTRLTVV.

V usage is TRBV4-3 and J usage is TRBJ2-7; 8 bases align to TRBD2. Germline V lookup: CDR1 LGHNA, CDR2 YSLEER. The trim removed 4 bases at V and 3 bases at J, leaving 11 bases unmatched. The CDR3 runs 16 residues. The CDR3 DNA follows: TGCGCCAGCAGCCTTCACTCCGGGACTAGGGTCTACGAGCAGTACTTC. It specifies CASSLHSGTRVYEQYF.

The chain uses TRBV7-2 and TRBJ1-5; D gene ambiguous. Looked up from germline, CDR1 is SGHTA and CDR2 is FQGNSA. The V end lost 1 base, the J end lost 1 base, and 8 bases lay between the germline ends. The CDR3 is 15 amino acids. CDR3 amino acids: CASSLGSLSNQPQHF. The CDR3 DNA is TGTGCCAGCAGCTTAGGTTCGTTAAGCAATCAGCCCCAGCATTTT.

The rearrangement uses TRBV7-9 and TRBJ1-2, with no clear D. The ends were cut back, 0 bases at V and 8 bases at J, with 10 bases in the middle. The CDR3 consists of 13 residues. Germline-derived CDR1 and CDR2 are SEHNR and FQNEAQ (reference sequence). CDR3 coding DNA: TGTGCCAGCAGCTTAGCGGACGGACTGGGCTACACCTTC. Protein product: CASSLADGLGYTF.

The CDR3 loop is CASSRSGGQGPTEAFF. CDR3 sequence (DNA): TGTGCCAGCTCCCGTTCCGGCGGGCAGGGGCCCACTGAAGCTTTCTTT. The chain couples TRBV18 to TRBJ1-1, with a possible D match to TRBD1 (6 bases). In germline, CDR1 is KGHSH, CDR2 LQKENI. The CDR3 spans 16 residues. The germline V and J ends were trimmed by 6 bases and 4 bases, with 21 bases remaining between them. The full variable domain, in which reference TRBV18 and TRBJ1-1 provide the parts outside the CDR3, is NAGVMQNPRHLVRRRGQEARLRCSPMKGHSHVYWYRQLPEEGLKFMVYLQKENIIDESGMPKERFSAEFPKEGPSILRIQQVVRGDSAAYFCASSRSGGQGPTEAFFGQGTRLTVV.

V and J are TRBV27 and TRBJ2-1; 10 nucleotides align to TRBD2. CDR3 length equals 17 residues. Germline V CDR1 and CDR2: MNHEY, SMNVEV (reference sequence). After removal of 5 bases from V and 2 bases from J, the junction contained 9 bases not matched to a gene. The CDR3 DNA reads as TGTGCCAGCAGTACAGTAGCGGGGGGCCCCACCTACAATGAGCAGTTCTTC. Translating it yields CASSTVAGGPTYNEQFF.

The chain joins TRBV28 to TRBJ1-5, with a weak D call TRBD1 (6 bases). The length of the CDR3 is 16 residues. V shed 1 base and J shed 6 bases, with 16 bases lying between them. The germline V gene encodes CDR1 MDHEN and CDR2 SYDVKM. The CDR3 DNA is TGTGCCAGCAGTTTATCGGGGGGCAGGGTCGGTCAGCCCCAGCATTTT. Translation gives CASSLSGGRVGQPQHF. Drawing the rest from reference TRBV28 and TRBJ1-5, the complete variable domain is DVKVTQSSRYLVKRTGEKVFLECVQDMDHENMFWYRQDPGLGLRLIYFSYDVKMKEKGDIPEGYSVSREKKERFSLILESASTNQTSMYLCASSLSGGRVGQPQHFGDGTRLSIL.

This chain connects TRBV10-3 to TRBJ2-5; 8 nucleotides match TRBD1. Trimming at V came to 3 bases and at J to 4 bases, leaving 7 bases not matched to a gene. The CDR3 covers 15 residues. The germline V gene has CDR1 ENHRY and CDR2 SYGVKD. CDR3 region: CAISDAGQGPETQYF. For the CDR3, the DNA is TGTGCCATCAGTGATGCTGGACAGGGTCCAGAGACCCAGTACTTC.

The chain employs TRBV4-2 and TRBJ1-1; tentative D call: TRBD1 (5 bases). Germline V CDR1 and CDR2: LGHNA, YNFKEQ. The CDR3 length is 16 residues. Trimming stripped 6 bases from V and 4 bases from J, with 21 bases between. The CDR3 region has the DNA TGTGCCAGCAGATCTCTCTCCCGGGGGGAGGGCACTGAAGCTTTCTTT. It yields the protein CASRSLSRGEGTEAFF.

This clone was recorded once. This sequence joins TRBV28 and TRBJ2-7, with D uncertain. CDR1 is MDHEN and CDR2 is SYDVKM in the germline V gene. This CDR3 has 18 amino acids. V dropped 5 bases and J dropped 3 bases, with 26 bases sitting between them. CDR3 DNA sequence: TGTGCCAGCAGTCCACTATCTCTACACTTCCGACCACACTACGAGCAGTACTTC. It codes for CASSPLSLHFRPHYEQYF.

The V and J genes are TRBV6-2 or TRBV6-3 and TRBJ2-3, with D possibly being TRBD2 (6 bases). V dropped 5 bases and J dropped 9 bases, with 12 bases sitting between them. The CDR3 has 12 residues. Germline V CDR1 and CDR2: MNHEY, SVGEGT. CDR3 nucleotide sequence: TGTGCCAGCAGTCAGATAGCGGACACGCAGTATTTT. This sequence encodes CASSQIADTQYF.

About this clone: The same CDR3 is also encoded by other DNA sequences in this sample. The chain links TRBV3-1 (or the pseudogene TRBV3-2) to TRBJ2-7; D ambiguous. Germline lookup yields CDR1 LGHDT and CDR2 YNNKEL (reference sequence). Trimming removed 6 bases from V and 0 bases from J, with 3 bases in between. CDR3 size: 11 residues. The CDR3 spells CASSLSYEQYF. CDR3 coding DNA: TGTGCCAGCAGTCTCTCCTACGAGCAGTACTTC.

CDR3 sequence: CASSWTSGPYNEQFF. The CDR3 nucleotides read TGTGCCAGCAGTTGGACTAGCGGCCCCTACAATGAGCAGTTCTTC. The genes are TRBV28 and TRBJ2-1; 10 nucleotides match TRBD2. Germline values: CDR1 MDHEN, CDR2 SYDVKM. Trimming took 4 bases from V and 2 from J; bases not matched to a gene: 2. The CDR3 has 15 residues.

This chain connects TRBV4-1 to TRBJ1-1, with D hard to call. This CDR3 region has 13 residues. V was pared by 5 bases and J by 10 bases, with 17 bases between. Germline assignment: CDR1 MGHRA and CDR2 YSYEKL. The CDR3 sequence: CASSATPHSGAFF. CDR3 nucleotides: TGCGCCAGCAGCGCCACACCTCACAGCGGAGCTTTCTTT.

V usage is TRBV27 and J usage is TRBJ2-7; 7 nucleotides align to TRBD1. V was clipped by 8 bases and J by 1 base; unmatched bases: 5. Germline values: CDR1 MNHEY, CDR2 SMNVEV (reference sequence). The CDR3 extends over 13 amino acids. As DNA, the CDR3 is TGTGCCAGCGGAAACAGGGGTTCCTACGAGCAGTACTTC. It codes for CASGNRGSYEQYF.

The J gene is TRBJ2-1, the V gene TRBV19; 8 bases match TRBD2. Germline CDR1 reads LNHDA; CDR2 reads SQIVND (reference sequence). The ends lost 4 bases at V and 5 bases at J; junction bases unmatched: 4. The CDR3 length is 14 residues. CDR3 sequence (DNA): TGTGCCAGTAGTAGGGAACTAGCGGACAATGAGCAGTTCTTC. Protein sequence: CASSRELADNEQFF. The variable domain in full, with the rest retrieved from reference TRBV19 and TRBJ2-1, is DGGITQSPKYLFRKEGQNVTLSCEQNLNHDAMYWYRQDPGQGLRLIYYSQIVNDFQKGDIAEGYSVSREKKESFPLTVTSAQKNPTAFYLCASSRELADNEQFFGPGTRLTVL.

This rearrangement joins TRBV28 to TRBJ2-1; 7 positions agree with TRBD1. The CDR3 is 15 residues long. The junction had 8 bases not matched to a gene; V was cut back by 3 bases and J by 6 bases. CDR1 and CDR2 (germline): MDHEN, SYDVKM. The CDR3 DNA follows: TGTGCCAGCAGTTTTTGGGGACAGAAGCCCAATGAGCAGTTCTTC. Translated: CASSFWGQKPNEQFF.

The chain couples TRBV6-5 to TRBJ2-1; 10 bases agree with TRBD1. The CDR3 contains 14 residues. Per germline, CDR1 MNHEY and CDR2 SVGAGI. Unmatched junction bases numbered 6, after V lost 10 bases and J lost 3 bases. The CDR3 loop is CATNRDRGYNEQFF. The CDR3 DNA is TGTGCCACCAACCGGGACAGGGGCTACAATGAGCAGTTCTTC.